This is a list of T cell receptor beta chains from one sample in a study of CD4 and CD8 cells across lung adenocarcinoma regions. MiXCR, run by TCRdb on the PCR reads, gives a single entry per CDR3 protein. Found here are 15,000 to 20,000 distinct CDR3 sequences, around 46% of them singletons; the top ten hold around 36%. Specimen: CD8+ T cells from the margin of a lung tumor. These receptors were obtained from a male donor with lung adenocarcinoma. The CD4 and CD8 labels of this study may be unreliable. Both conserved end residues are part of each CDR3. The D gene is left open where the match is weak. Some rows mark clone size as missing; the rest say once, few, many or name a class of expanded clone.

abundance,d_gene,j_gene,v_gene,CDR3aa,CDR3nt
few,-,TRBJ2-5,TRBV5-1,CASSSSGSNILETQYF,-
many,-,TRBJ2-3,TRBV6-1,CASSTPGGSTDTQYF,TGTGCCAGCAGTACCCCTGGCGGAAGCACAGATACGCAGTATTTT
medium-sized,-,TRBJ2-5,TRBV6-1,CASSEFLRDGETQYF,TGTGCCAGCAGTGAATTCTTGCGGGATGGGGAGACCCAGTACTTC
-,-,TRBJ1-5,TRBV10-3,CAISGGSNQPQHF,TGTGCCATCAGCGGGGGAAGCAATCAGCCCCAGCATTTT
few,TRBD1,TRBJ2-1,TRBV27,CASSLPPTGGSYNEQFF,TGTGCCAGCAGTTTACCCCCGACAGGGGGGTCCTACAATGAGCAGTTCTTC
few,-,TRBJ1-2,TRBV4-2,CASSQELGDTRGYGYTF,TGTGCCAGCAGCCAAGAGCTGGGGGACACCAGGGGCTATGGCTACACCTTC
-,-,TRBJ2-5,TRBV6-1,CASSTTVWGTQYF,TGTGCCAGCAGTACCACGGTTTGGGGGACCCAGTACTTC
few,TRBD2,TRBJ2-1,TRBV9,CASSVGSGTSEQFF,TGTGCCAGCAGCGTCGGAAGCGGGACTAGTGAGCAGTTCTTC
-,TRBD2,TRBJ2-7,TRBV20-1,CSAPPGTSGRAGSYEQYF,TGCAGTGCTCCACCCGGGACTAGCGGGAGGGCGGGCTCCTACGAGCAGTACTTC
-,TRBD2,TRBJ2-3,TRBV6-1,CAGRLAGEQDTQYF,TGTGCGGGCAGACTAGCGGGAGAGCAAGATACGCAGTATTTC
-,-,TRBJ2-4,TRBV6-5,CARSSGLGAKNTQYF,TGTGCCCGCAGTTCGGGGCTTGGAGCTAAAAATACTCAGTACTTC
few,-,TRBJ1-1,TRBV6-1,CASSQNGGEAFF,TGTGCCAGCAGTCAAAACGGAGGTGAAGCTTTCTTT
many,-,TRBJ1-6,TRBV6-1,CASSAEGRSYNSPLHF,TGTGCCAGCAGTGCCGAGGGGCGATCGTATAATTCACCCCTCCACTTT
-,-,TRBJ2-4,TRBV6-1,CASSAGMGATNMQYF,TGTGCCAGCAGTGCTGGTATGGGAGCCACAAATATGCAGTACTTT
few,-,TRBJ2-6,TRBV6-5,CASSYSGQYSGANVLTF,TGTGCCAGCAGTTACTCCGGGCAGTACTCTGGGGCCAACGTCCTGACTTTC
many,-,TRBJ2-1,TRBV6-5,CAGGYEQFF,TGTGCCGGGGGTTACGAGCAGTTCTTC
-,-,TRBJ2-2,TRBV4-1,CASSLTGNTGELFF,TGCGCCAGCAGCCTGACAGGGAACACCGGGGAGCTGTTTTTT
once,-,TRBJ2-7,TRBV6-1,CASSDWGTFEQYF,TGTGCCAGCAGTGATTGGGGGACATTCGAGCAGTACTTC
medium-sized,-,TRBJ2-7,TRBV6-5,CASSNYEQYF,TGTGCCAGCAGTAACTACGAGCAGTACTTC
few,-,TRBJ1-4,TRBV9,CASSVAGLTNEKLFF,TGTGCCAGCAGCGTAGCAGGTTTAACTAATGAAAAACTGTTTTTT
once,TRBD1,TRBJ1-2,TRBV6-1,CASSEASGGGGYTF,TGTGCCAGCAGTGAAGCATCAGGGGGGGGTGGCTACACCTTC
medium-sized,-,TRBJ2-3,TRBV10-3,CAIRNTDTQYF,TGTGCCATCAGAAACACAGATACGCAGTATTTT
few,TRBD1,TRBJ2-3,TRBV7-6,CASSLRGGQSTDTQYF,TGTGCCAGCAGCTTAAGAGGGGGACAGAGCACAGATACGCAGTATTTT